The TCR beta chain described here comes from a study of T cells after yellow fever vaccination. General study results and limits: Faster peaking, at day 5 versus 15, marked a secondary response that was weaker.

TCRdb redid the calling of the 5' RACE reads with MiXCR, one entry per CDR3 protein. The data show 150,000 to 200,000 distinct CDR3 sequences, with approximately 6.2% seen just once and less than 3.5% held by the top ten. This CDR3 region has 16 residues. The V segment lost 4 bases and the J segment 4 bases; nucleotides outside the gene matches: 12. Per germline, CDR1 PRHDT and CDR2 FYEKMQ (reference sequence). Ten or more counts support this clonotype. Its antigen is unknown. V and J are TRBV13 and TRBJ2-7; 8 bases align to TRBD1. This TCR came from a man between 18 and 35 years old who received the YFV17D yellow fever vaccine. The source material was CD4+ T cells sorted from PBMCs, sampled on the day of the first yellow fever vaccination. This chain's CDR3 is CASSSWGQDRGYEQYF. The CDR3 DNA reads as TGTGCCAGCAGCTCGTGGGGACAGGATAGGGGTTACGAGCAGTACTTC.